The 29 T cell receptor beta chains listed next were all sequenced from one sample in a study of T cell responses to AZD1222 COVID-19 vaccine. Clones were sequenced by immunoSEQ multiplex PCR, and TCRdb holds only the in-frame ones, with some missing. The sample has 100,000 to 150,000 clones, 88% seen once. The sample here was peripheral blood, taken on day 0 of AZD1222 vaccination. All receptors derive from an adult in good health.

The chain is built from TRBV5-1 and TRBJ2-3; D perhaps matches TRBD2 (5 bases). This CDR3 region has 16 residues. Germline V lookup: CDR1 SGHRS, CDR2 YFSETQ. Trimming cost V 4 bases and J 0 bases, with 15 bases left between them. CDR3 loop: CASSQDWARSTDTQYF. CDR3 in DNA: TGCGCCAGCAGCCAGGACTGGGCACGGAGCACAGATACGCAGTATTTT. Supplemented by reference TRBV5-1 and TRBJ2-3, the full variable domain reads KAGVTQTPRYLIKTRGQQVTLSCSPISGHRSVSWYQQTPGQGLQFLFEYFSETQRNKGNFPGRFSGRQFSNSRSEMNVSTLELGDSALYLCASSQDWARSTDTQYFGPGTRLTVL.

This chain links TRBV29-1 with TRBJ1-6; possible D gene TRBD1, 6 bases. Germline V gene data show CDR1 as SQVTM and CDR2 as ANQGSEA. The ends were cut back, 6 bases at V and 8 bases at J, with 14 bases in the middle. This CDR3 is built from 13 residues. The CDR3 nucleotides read TGCAGCGTGCGCATGAACAGGGATTCACCCCTCCACTTT. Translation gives CSVRMNRDSPLHF.

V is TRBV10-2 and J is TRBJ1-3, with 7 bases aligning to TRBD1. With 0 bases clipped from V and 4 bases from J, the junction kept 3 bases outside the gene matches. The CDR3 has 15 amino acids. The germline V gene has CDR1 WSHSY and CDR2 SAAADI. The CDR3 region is CASSESGGLGNTIYF. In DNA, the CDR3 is TGCGCCAGCAGTGAGTCAGGGGGCTTGGGAAACACCATATATTTT.

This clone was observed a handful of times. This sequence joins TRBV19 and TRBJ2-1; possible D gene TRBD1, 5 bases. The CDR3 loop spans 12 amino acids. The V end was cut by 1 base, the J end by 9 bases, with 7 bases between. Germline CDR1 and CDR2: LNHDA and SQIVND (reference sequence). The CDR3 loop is CASSIGQGEQFF. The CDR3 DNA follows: TGTGCCAGTAGTATAGGTCAGGGTGAGCAGTTCTTC.

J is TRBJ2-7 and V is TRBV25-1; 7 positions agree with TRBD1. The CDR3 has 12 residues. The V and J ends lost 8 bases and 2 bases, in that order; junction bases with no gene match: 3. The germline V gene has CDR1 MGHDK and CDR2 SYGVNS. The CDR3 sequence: CASVTGAYEQYF. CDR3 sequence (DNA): TGTGCCAGCGTAACAGGGGCCTACGAGCAGTACTTC.

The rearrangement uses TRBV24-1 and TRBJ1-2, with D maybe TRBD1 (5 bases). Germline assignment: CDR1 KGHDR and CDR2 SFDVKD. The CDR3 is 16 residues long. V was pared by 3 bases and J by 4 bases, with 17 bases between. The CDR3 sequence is CATSDANPGTIYGYTF. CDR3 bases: TGTGCCACCAGTGATGCTAACCCAGGGACGATCTATGGCTACACCTTC.

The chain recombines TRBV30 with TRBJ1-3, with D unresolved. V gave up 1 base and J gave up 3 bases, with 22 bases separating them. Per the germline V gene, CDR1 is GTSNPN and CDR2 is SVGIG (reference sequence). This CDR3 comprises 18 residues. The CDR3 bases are TGTGCCTGGAGTGGAGGCAGGTCATTCAGAGATTATGGAAACACCATATATTTT. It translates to CAWSGGRSFRDYGNTIYF.

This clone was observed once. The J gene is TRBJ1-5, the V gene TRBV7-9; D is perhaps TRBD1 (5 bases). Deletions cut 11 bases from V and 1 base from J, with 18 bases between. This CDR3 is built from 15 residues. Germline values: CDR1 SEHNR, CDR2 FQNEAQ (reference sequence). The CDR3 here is CAGDWGGESNQPQHF. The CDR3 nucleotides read TGTGCCGGGGACTGGGGAGGCGAAAGCAATCAGCCCCAGCATTTT.

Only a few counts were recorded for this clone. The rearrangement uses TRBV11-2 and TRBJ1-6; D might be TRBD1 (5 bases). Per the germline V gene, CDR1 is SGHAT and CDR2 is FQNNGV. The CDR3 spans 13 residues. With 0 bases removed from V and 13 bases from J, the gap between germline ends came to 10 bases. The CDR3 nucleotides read TGTGCCAGCAGCTTAGAGGCGCGGGGCCCCCTCCACTTT. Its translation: CASSLEARGPLHF. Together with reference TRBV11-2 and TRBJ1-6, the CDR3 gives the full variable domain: EAGVAQSPRYKIIEKRQSVAFWCNPISGHATLYWYQQILGQGPKLLIQFQNNGVVDDSQLPKDRFSAERLKGVDSTLKIQPAKLEDSAVYLCASSLEARGPLHFGNGTRLTVT.

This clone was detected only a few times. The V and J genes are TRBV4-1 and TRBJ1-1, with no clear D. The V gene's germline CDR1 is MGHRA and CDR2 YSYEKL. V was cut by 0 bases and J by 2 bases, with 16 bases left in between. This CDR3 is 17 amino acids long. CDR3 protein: CASSQDRLEEGNTEAFF. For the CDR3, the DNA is TGCGCCAGCAGCCAAGATCGATTGGAAGAGGGAAACACTGAAGCTTTCTTT.

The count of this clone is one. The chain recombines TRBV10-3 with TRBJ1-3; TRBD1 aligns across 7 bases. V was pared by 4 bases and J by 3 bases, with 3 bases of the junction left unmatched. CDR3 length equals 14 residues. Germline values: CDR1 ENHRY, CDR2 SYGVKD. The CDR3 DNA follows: TGTGCCATCAGTGGGGACAGTTATGGAAACACCATATATTTT. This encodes CAISGDSYGNTIYF.

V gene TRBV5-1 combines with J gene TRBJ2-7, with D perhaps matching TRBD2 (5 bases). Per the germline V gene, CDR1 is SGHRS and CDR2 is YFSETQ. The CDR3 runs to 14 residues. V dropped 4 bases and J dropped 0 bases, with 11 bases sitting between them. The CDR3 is CASSATSSSYEQYF. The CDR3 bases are TGCGCCAGCAGCGCCACTAGTAGCTCCTACGAGCAGTACTTC.

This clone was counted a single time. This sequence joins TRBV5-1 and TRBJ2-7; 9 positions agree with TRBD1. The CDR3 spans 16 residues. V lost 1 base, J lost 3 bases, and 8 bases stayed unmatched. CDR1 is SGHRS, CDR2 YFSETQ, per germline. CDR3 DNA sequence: TGCGCCAGCAGCTTGAGACCGGGACAGGGACTCTACGAGCAGTACTTC. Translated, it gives CASSLRPGQGLYEQYF.

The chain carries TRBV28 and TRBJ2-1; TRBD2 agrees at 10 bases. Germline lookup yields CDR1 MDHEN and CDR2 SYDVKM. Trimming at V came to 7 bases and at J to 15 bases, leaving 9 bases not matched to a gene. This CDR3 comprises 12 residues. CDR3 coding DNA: TGTGCCAGCACCACCAGCGGGAGGGCCTTGTTCTTC. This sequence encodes CASTTSGRALFF.

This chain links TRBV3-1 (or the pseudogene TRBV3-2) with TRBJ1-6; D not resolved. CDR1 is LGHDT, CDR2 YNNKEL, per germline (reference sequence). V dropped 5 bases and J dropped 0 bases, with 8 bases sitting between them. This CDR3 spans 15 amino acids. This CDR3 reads CASSTPSSYNSPLHF. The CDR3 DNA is TGTGCCAGCAGCACCCCGAGCTCCTATAATTCACCCCTCCACTTT.

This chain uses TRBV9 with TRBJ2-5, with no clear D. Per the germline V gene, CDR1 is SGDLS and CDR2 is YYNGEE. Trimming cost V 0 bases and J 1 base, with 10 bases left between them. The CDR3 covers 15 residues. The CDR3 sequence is CASSVGPGLQETQYF. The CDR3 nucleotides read TGTGCCAGCAGCGTAGGCCCGGGCCTCCAAGAGACCCAGTACTTC.

The CDR3 is CASSPAWGSGNTIYF. As DNA, the CDR3 is TGTGCCAGCAGCCCAGCATGGGGCTCTGGAAACACCATATATTTT. The gene calls are TRBV3-1 (or the pseudogene TRBV3-2) and TRBJ1-3; D not certain. The germline CDR1 and CDR2 sequences are LGHDT and YNNKEL (reference sequence). V was pared by 4 bases and J by 0 bases, with 10 bases between. This CDR3 spans 15 amino acids.

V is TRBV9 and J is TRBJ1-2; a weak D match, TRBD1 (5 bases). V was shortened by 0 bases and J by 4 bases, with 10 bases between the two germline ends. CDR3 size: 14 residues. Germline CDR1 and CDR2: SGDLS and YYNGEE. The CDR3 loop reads CASSVGRVGYGYTF. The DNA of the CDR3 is TGTGCCAGCAGCGTAGGCAGGGTTGGCTATGGCTACACCTTC.

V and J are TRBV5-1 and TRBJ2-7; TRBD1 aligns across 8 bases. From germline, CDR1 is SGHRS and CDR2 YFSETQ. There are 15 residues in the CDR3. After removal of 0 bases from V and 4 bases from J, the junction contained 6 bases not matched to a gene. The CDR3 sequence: CASSLGQGALYEQYF. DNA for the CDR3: TGCGCCAGCAGCTTGGGCCAGGGGGCTCTGTACGAGCAGTACTTC. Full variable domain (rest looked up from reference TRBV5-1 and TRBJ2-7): KAGVTQTPRYLIKTRGQQVTLSCSPISGHRSVSWYQQTPGQGLQFLFEYFSETQRNKGNFPGRFSGRQFSNSRSEMNVSTLELGDSALYLCASSLGQGALYEQYFGPGTRLTVT.

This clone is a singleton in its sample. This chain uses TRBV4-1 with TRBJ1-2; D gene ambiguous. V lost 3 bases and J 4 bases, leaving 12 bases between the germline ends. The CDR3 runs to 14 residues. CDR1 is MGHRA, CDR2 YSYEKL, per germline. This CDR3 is CASSQLPAVYGYTF. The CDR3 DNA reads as TGCGCCAGCAGCCAGCTTCCCGCCGTCTATGGCTACACCTTC.

The CDR3 DNA is TGTGCCAGCAGCCGGGACAGCTATGGCTACACCTTC. Translated: CASSRDSYGYTF. V usage is TRBV7-9 and J usage is TRBJ1-2; 7 bases fit TRBD1. This CDR3 region has 12 residues. Germline-derived CDR1 and CDR2 are SEHNR and FQNEAQ (reference sequence). Trimming removed 5 bases from V and 4 bases from J; junction bases left unmatched: 1.

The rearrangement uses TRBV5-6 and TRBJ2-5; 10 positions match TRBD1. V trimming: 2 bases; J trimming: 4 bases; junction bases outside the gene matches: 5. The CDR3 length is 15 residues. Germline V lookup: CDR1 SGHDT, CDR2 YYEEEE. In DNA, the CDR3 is TGTGCCAGCAGCTTTGAGACAGGGGGCAGAGAGACCCAGTACTTC. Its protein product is CASSFETGGRETQYF.

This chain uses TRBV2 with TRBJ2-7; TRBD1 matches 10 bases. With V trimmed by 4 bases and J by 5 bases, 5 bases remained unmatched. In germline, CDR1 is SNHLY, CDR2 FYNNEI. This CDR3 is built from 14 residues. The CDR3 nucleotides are TGTGCCAGCAGTGTTCGACAGGGGGCCCACGAGCAGTACTTC. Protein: CASSVRQGAHEQYF.

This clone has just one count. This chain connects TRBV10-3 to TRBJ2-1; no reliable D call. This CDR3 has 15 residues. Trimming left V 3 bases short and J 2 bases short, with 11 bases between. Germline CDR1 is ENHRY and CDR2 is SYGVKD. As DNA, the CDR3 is TGTGCCATCAGTGACGGAGCCGGCCCCTACAATGAGCAGTTCTTC. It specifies CAISDGAGPYNEQFF.

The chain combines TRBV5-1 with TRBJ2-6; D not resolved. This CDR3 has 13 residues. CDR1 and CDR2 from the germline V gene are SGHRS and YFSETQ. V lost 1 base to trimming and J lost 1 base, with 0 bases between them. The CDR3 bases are TGCGCCAGCAGCTTGTCTGGGGCCAACGTCCTGACTTTC. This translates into CASSLSGANVLTF.

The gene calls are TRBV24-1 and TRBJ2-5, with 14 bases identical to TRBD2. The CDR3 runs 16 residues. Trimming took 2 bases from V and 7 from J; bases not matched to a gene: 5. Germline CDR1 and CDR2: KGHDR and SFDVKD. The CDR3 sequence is CATSDSTSGGGLTQYF. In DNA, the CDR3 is TGTGCCACCAGTGATTCGACTAGCGGGGGGGGTTTGACCCAGTACTTC.

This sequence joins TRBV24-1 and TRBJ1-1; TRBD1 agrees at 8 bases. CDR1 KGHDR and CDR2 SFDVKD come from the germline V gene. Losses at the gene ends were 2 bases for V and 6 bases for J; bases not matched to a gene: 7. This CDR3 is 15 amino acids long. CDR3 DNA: TGTGCCACCAGTGATTCAACGGACAGGGTTCCTGAAGCTTTCTTT. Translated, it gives CATSDSTDRVPEAFF.

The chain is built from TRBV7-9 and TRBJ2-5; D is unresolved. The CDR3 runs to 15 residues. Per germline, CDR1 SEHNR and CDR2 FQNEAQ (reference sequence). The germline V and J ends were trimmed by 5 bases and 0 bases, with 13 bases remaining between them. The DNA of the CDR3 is TGTGCCAGCAGCCACCGACTCCACCACCAAGAGACCCAGTACTTC. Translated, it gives CASSHRLHHQETQYF.

This chain's CDR3 is CASSKRQTIPLYGYTF. CDR3 nucleotides: TGTGCCAGTAGTAAGAGACAGACAATTCCCCTCTATGGCTACACCTTC. This sequence joins TRBV19 and TRBJ1-2, with TRBD1 as a possible D gene (5 bases). V was shortened by 4 bases and J by 4 bases, with 19 bases between the two germline ends. Germline V lookup: CDR1 LNHDA, CDR2 SQIVND (reference sequence). The CDR3 is 16 amino acids.